This T cell receptor beta chain was recorded in a study of naive and memory T cell subsets. As concerns this clonotype: Its target is unknown.

There are 16 residues in the CDR3. Germline V gives CDR1 MDHEN, CDR2 SYDVKM. The ends lost 2 bases at V and 3 bases at J; junction bases unmatched: 7. The beta constant-region primer was an equimolar mix of two oligonucleotides covering TRBC1 and TRBC2. Four rounds of PCR amplified the ligated cDNA using nested alpha and beta constant-region primers plus SP2. MiXCR, applied by TCRdb to the UMI-ligation and nested PCR reads, yields one record per CDR3 protein. This sample carries 140,000 to 150,000 distinct CDR3 sequences, approximately 22% of them seen once, and the ten largest clones take 0.1% to 0.11%. Overall study findings and caveats: Over 85% of naive TCR sequences appeared only once, unlike memory subsets. Possibly reflecting memory cells re-expressing CD45RA, a few larger clonotypes occurred in naive repertoires, especially CD8. There was no ground truth to check naive and memory subset results. In CD4 and CD8 cells, diversity dropped from naive through EMRA.

Sequencing was carried out using naive CD4+ T cells from blood. The rearrangement uses TRBV28 and TRBJ2-3, with TRBD2 matching 8 bases. This clonotype originated in a human donor in good health. This chain's CDR3 is CASSLPAGDVTDTQYF. The DNA of the CDR3 is TGTGCCAGCAGTTTACCAGCGGGAGATGTGACAGATACGCAGTATTTT.